This TCR beta chain was recovered during a study of response to subunit inactivated influenza vaccine. General study findings and limits: The authors put forward the suggestion that each seasonal influenza vaccination may bring in only a limited number of new T cells.

On this clonotype itself: Its antigen remains unknown.

MiXCR, applied by TCRdb to the RT-PCR reads, yields one record per CDR3 protein. The sample has hundreds of thousands of distinct CDR3 sequences; about 15% are singletons. The CDR3 has 15 residues. Trimming removed 4 bases from V and 9 bases from J; junction bases left unmatched: 12. Per germline, CDR1 LGHDT and CDR2 YNNKEL (reference sequence). V gene TRBV3-1 combines with J gene TRBJ2-1, with 7 bases that match TRBD1. Sequencing used PBMCs from blood, obtained 14 days before vaccination. The TCR sequence derives from a man over 45 who received an inactivated influenza vaccine. The CDR3 DNA reads TGTGCCAGCAGCCTTCGGAACAGGGGAAAGGTTGAGCAGTTCTTC. Its protein is CASSLRNRGKVEQFF.